This is a list of T cell receptor beta chains from one sample in a study of blood T cell repertoires in COVID-19. The table came from immunoSEQ multiplex PCR; TCRdb's copy has only in-frame clones and leaves some out. The data hold about 120,000 clones, with roughly 77% observed a single time. The specimen sequenced was peripheral blood. The receptors were gathered from a man aged 60 to 75 with active or convalescent COVID-19. The CDR3 runs from the conserved cysteine through the conserved F or W. The order of the fields is clone size, J gene, D gene, V gene, CDR3 protein, CDR3 DNA. D genes are given only for firm matches. Some rows have no size entry. The others give once, few or many, or a class for an expanded clone.

NA	TRBJ2-7	TRBD1	TRBV18	CASSRGTVREQYF	TGTGCCAGCTCTCGTGGGACAGTCCGCGAGCAGTACTTC
NA	TRBJ1-4	TRBD1	TRBV2	CASSSGTGGVKLFF	TGTGCCAGCAGCTCAGGGACAGGGGGGGTAAAACTGTTTTTT
NA	TRBJ2-6	NA	TRBV27	CASSLTEISGANVLTF	TGTGCCAGCAGTTTAACGGAGATCTCTGGGGCCAACGTCCTGACTTTC
NA	TRBJ2-7	NA	TRBV6-1	CASSEVVSSYEQYF	TGTGCCAGCAGTGAAGTGGTGAGCTCCTACGAGCAGTACTTC
NA	TRBJ1-6	NA	TRBV6-5	CASSSPSSYNSPLHF	TGTGCCAGCAGCTCCCCGAGCTCCTATAATTCACCCCTCCACTTT
NA	TRBJ2-1	NA	TRBV7-6	CASSLDLHFEQFF	TGTGCCAGCAGCTTAGACTTGCACTTTGAGCAGTTCTTC
NA	TRBJ2-7	NA	TRBV11-2	CASSSGVGPISYEQYF	TGTGCCAGCAGCTCCGGGGTTGGACCCATCTCCTACGAGCAGTACTTC
NA	TRBJ2-7	NA	TRBV4-1	CASSQGDSSYEQYF	TGCGCCAGCAGCCAAGGGGACTCCTCCTACGAGCAGTACTTC
NA	TRBJ2-1	TRBD2	TRBV5-1	CATREREGEHEQFF	TGCGCCACCCGGGAACGGGAGGGGGAGCATGAGCAGTTCTTC
NA	TRBJ2-7	TRBD1	TRBV4-3	CASSLAGTGPYEQYF	TGCGCCAGCAGCCTAGCCGGGACAGGGCCCTACGAGCAGTACTTC
NA	TRBJ2-5	TRBD2	TRBV7-3	CASSLRLAGGPRSETQYF	TGTGCCAGCAGCTTAAGACTAGCGGGAGGGCCGCGGTCAGAGACCCAGTACTTC
NA	TRBJ1-1	NA	TRBV18	CASSEGNDFEAFF	TGTGCCAGCTCGGAGGGGAACGACTTTGAAGCTTTCTTT
NA	TRBJ2-7	TRBD1	TRBV27	CASSRTGEFDEQYF	TGTGCCAGCAGCCGAACAGGGGAATTCGACGAGCAGTACTTC
once	TRBJ2-7	TRBD1	TRBV4-2	CASGQGLEQYF	TGTGCCAGCGGACAGGGGCTCGAGCAGTACTTC
NA	TRBJ1-5	NA	TRBV19	CASSTLGHADQPQHF	TGTGCCAGTAGTACCCTTGGACACGCTGATCAGCCCCAGCATTTT
NA	TRBJ2-2	TRBD1	TRBV11-3	CASSLDRARTGELFF	TGTGCCAGCAGCTTGGACAGGGCGAGAACCGGGGAGCTGTTTTTT
NA	TRBJ2-3	TRBD2	TRBV6-5	CASSYSTSGSTDTQYF	TGTGCCAGCAGTTACTCGACTAGCGGGAGTACAGATACGCAGTATTTT
NA	TRBJ2-7	NA	TRBV2	CASGVGNSHEQYF	TGTGCCAGCGGTGTCGGTAACTCCCACGAGCAGTACTTC
few	TRBJ1-2	TRBD1	TRBV7-9	CASSLGMGQGENYGYTF	TGTGCCAGCAGCTTAGGGATGGGACAGGGGGAGAACTATGGCTACACCTTC
NA	TRBJ2-1	TRBD2	TRBV6-4	CASKGTSGSLEQFF	TGTGCCAGCAAAGGGACTAGCGGGAGTTTAGAGCAGTTCTTC
NA	TRBJ1-2	NA	TRBV7-2	CASSFQIRSADSYTF	TGTGCCAGCAGCTTCCAGATTAGGAGCGCGGATAGCTACACCTTC
NA	TRBJ1-4	TRBD1	TRBV2	CASSLGQSNEKLFF	TGTGCCAGCAGTTTGGGACAGTCTAATGAAAAACTGTTTTTT
few	TRBJ1-2	TRBD1	TRBV5-1	CASSSRDRGLDGYTF	TGCGCCAGCAGCTCCCGGGACAGGGGGCTCGATGGCTACACCTTC
NA	TRBJ2-7	TRBD2	TRBV5-1	CASSSSTSGSLSEQYF	TGCGCCAGCAGCTCGTCCACTAGCGGGAGTCTCAGCGAGCAGTACTTC